This paragraph covers one T cell receptor beta chain sequence. Genomic DNA served as template for TCR beta VDJ and CDR3 profiling. TCRdb used MiXCR to reprocess the reads, holding one entry per CDR3 protein. The data contain 150,000 to 200,000 distinct CDR3 sequences, 48% of them singletons. The V and J ends lost 1 base and 4 bases, in that order; junction bases with no gene match: 4. This CDR3 region has 14 residues. Germline-derived CDR1 and CDR2 are DFQATT and SNEGSKA (reference sequence). These data originate in a study of CD8+CD57+ T cells in acquired aplastic anemia. Patients picked for sequencing had shown CD8+CD57+ cell expansion detected by flow cytometry.

The TCR was taken from a human donor with aplastic anemia. Sequencing was performed on sorted CD4+, CD8+, or CD8+CD57+ T cells (not recorded which) from PBMCs. This sequence joins TRBV20-1 and TRBJ2-7, with TRBD2 identical over 10 bases. The CDR3 loop reads CSARGLAGVYEQYF. DNA of the CDR3: TGCAGTGCTAGAGGGCTAGCGGGGGTATACGAGCAGTACTTC.